This T cell receptor beta chain stems from a study of T cell repertoires in cytomegalovirus infection. Study-level results: HLA-C-restricted, CMV-specific TCR beta clonotypes were dominant ex vivo.

TCRdb passed the reads through MiXCR, listing each CDR3 protein once. The sample records more than 400,000 distinct CDR3 sequences, approximately 25% being singletons. As to this clonotype: Antigen unknown.

The TCR sequence derives from a human donor in good health (CMV status not recorded). Some clones in this sample may be carry-over from other donors' samples. Sequencing was carried out using PBMCs.

The CDR3 sequence is CASSPTAWRNTEAFF. The CDR3 nucleotides are TGTGCCAGTAGTCCGACAGCCTGGAGGAACACTGAAGCTTTCTTT. The chain joins TRBV19 to TRBJ1-1, with D perhaps TRBD1 (5 bases). CDR1 and CDR2 from the germline V gene are LNHDA and SQIVND (reference sequence). The length of the CDR3 is 15 residues. V was clipped by 5 bases and J by 1 base, with 14 bases between them.